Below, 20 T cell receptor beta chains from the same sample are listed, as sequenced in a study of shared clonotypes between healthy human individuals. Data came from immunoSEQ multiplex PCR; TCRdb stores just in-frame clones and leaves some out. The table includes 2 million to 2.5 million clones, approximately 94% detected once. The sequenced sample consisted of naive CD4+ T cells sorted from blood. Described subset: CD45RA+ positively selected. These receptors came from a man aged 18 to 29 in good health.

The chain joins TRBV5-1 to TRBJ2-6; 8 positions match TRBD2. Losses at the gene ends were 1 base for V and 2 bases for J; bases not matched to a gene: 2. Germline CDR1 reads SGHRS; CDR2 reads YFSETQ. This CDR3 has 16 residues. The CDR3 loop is CASSLLSGAGANVLTF. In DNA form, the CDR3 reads TGCGCCAGCAGCTTGCTTAGCGGGGCTGGGGCCAACGTCCTGACTTTC.

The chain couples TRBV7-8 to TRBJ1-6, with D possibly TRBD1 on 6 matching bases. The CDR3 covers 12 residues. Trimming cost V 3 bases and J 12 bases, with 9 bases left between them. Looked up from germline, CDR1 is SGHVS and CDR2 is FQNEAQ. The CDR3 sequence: CASSLDSRPLHF. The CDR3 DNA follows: TGTGCCAGCAGCTTGGACAGTCGACCCCTCCACTTT.

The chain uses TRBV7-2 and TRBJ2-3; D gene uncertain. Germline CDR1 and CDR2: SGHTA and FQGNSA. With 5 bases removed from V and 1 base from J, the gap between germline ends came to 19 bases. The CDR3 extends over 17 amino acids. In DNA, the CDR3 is TGTGCCAGCAGCGCATACCGGGCCCCAGAGGGCACAGATACGCAGTATTTT. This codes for CASSAYRAPEGTDTQYF.

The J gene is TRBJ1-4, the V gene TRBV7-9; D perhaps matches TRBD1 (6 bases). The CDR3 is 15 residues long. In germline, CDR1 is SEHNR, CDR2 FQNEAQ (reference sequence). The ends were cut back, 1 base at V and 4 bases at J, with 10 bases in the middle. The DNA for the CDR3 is TGTGCCAGCAGCTTAGGAGGGGGTGGTAATGAAAAACTGTTTTTT. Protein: CASSLGGGGNEKLFF.

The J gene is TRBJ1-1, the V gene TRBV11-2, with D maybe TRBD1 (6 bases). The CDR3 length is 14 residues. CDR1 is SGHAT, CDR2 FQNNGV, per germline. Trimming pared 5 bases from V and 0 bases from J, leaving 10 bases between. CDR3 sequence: CASSPQGMNTEAFF. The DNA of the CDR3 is TGTGCCAGCAGCCCACAGGGAATGAACACTGAAGCTTTCTTT. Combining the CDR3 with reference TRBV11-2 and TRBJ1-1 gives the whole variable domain EAGVAQSPRYKIIEKRQSVAFWCNPISGHATLYWYQQILGQGPKLLIQFQNNGVVDDSQLPKDRFSAERLKGVDSTLKIQPAKLEDSAVYLCASSPQGMNTEAFFGQGTRLTVV.

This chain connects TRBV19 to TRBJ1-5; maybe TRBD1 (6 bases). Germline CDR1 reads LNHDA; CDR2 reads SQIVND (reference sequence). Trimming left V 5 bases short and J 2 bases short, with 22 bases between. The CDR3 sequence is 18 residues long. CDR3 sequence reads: CASSSGVATPGGNQPQHF. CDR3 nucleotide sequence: TGTGCCAGTAGTTCAGGGGTGGCTACCCCAGGTGGCAATCAGCCCCAGCATTTT.

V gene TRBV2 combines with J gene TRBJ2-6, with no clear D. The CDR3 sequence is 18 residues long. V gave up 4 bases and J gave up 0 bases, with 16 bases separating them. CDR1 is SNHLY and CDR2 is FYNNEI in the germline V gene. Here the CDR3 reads CASSVRRIPHSGANVLTF. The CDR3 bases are TGTGCCAGCAGTGTGCGGCGGATACCACACTCTGGGGCCAACGTCCTGACTTTC.

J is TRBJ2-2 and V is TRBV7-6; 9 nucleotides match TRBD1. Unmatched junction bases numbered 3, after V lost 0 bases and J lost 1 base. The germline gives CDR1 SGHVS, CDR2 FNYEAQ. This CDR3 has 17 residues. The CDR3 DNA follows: TGTGCCAGCAGCTTAGCCTGGGGACAGGGGAACACCGGGGAGCTGTTTTTT. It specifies CASSLAWGQGNTGELFF. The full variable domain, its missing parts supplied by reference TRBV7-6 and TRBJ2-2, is GAGVSQSPRYKVTKRGQDVALRCDPISGHVSLYWYRQALGQGPEFLTYFNYEAQQDKSGLPNDRFSAERPEGSISTLTIQRTEQRDSAMYRCASSLAWGQGNTGELFFGEGSRLTVL.

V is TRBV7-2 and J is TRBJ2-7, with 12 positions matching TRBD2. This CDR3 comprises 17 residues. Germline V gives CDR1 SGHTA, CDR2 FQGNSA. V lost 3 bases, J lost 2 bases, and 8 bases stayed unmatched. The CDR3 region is CASSFGSGLAGTYEQYF. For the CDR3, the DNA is TGTGCCAGCAGCTTCGGATCCGGACTAGCGGGAACCTACGAGCAGTACTTC.

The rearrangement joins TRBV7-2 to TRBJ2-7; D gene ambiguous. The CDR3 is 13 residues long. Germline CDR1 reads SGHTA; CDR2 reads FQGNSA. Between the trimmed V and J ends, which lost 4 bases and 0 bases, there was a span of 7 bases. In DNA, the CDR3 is TGTGCCAGCAGCTCTGGAAACTCCTACGAGCAGTACTTC. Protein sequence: CASSSGNSYEQYF.

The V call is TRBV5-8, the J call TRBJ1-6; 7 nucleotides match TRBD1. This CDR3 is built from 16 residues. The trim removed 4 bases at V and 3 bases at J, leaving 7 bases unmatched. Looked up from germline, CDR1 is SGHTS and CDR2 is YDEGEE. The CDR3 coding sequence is TGTGCCAGCAGCAGGTCGGGACAGCACTATAATTCACCCCTCCACTTT. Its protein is CASSRSGQHYNSPLHF.

The CDR3 loop is CASSFSQAGETQYF. The CDR3 nucleotides are TGTGCCAGCAGCTTCTCACAGGCTGGAGAGACCCAGTACTTC. This chain uses TRBV5-4 with TRBJ2-5; TRBD1 is a possible D gene (5 bases). Trimming left V 2 bases short and J 4 bases short, with 12 bases between. The CDR3 runs to 14 residues. CDR1 is SGHNT, CDR2 YYREEE, per germline (reference sequence).

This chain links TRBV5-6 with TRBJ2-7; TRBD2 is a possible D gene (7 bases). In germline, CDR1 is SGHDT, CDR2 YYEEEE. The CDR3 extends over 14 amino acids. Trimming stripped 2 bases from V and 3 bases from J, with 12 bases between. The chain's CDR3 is CASSFRGGYYEQYF. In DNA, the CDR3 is TGTGCCAGCAGCTTCCGCGGGGGCTACTACGAGCAGTACTTC.

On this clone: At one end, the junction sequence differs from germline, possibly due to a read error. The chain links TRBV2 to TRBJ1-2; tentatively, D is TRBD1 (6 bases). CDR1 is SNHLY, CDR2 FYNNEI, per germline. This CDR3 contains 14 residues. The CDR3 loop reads CASREEGGDYGYTF. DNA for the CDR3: TGTGCCAGCAGGGAAGAGGGGGGAGACTATGGCTACACCTTC.

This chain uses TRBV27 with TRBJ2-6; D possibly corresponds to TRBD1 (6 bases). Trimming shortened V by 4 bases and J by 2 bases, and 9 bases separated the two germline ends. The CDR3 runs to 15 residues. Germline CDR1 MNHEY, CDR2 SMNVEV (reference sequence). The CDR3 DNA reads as TGTGCCAGCAGTTCGTGGACAGCTGGGGCCAACGTCCTGACTTTC. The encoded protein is CASSSWTAGANVLTF.

The CDR3 loop is CASSYSGAAPNTEAFF. The CDR3 DNA follows: TGTGCCAGCAGTTACTCTGGGGCGGCCCCGAACACTGAAGCTTTCTTT. The V gene is TRBV6-6, the J gene TRBJ1-1; weak D call: TRBD1 (5 bases). The V gene lost 0 bases and the J gene lost 1 base, with 12 bases spanning the gap. The CDR3 loop spans 16 amino acids. Per the germline V gene, CDR1 is MNHNY and CDR2 is SVGAGI (reference sequence).

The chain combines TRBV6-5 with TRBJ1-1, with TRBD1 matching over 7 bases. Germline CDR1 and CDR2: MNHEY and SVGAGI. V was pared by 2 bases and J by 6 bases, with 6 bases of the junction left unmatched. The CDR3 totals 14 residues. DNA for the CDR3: TGTGCCAGCAGTTACCTCGGGCAGGGGGCTGAAGCTTTCTTT. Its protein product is CASSYLGQGAEAFF.

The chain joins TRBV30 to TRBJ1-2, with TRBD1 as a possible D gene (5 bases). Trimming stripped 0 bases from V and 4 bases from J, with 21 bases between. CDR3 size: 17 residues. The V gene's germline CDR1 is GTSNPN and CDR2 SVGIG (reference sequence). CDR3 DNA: TGTGCCTGGAGTGTGTCCGGGACGAGCGACTCCCTCTATGGCTACACCTTC. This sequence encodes CAWSVSGTSDSLYGYTF.

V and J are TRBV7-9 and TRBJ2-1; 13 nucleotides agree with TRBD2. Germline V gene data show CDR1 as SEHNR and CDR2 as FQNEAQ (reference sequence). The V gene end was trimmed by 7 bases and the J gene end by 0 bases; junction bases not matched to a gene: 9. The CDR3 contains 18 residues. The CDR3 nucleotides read TGTGCCAGCATCCGGGGACTAGCGGGGAGAAGCTCCTACAATGAGCAGTTCTTC. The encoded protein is CASIRGLAGRSSYNEQFF.

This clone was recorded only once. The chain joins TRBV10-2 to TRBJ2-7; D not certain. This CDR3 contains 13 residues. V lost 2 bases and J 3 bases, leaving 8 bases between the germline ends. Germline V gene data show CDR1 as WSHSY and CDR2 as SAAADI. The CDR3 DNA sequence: TGCGCCAGCAGTGAGGAGCGAAGCTACGAGCAGTACTTC. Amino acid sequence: CASSEERSYEQYF.